This TCR beta chain derives from a study of monozygotic twins with inflammatory bowel disease (dated by TCRdb to about 2019). The study in broad terms: In total, about 30 monozygotic twin pairs made up the full study: 19 Danish pairs, all IBD-discordant, plus nine German pairs, of which four were IBD-concordant and five were IBD-discordant. Each individual had, on average, about 151 000 unique TCRalpha sequences and 181 000 unique TCRbeta sequences available for analysis. Within discordant pairs, disease-associated traits were sought mainly by comparing IBD patients with their genetically identical healthy co-twins. Findings and caveats that apply to the study as a whole: A decrease in TCRbeta repertoire diversity, as measured by inverse Simpson index, was observed in IBD patients compared with their healthy co-twins. The analysis was unable to tell different T cell subtypes apart. Repertoire similarity did not differ between concordant and discordant twins, possibly due to limited statistical power. The results gave no support for a single strong signal or clonotype linked to IBD. Background noise and inter-individual variability may have been introduced into the repertoires by the differing immunosuppressive treatments among patients. Compared with healthy twins, IBD patients shared fewer clonotypes with other individuals, and the difference was most pronounced in patients with signs of disease activity.

From each donor, a roughly 2.6 ml peripheral blood sample was collected into PAXgene tubes and stored at -80 degrees C. Without any T cell sorting, total RNA was extracted from whole blood using the PAXgene blood miRNA kit on an automated QIAcube. Peripheral blood from monozygotic twin pairs concordant or discordant for inflammatory bowel disease was subjected to deep TCRalpha and TCRbeta repertoire profiling with unique molecular barcoding. For every twin pair, smoking habits were documented, and each individual was categorised as a current, former or never smoker. With respect to this clonotype: It lacks a known antigen.

Libraries were constructed by 5' RACE. Preparation of each TCR library used around 3.5 ug of total RNA. For each sample, cDNA synthesis with SMARTScribe reverse transcriptase was split into eight separate reactions. During cDNA synthesis, unique molecular identifiers containing a 6-nucleotide sample barcode were introduced by template switching. TCRalpha and TCRbeta cDNA was amplified in two nested PCRs of roughly 16 and 10 cycles, and bead purification was carried out after each PCR. Before amplification, the cDNA was both treated with uracil DNA-glycosylase and purified with the QIAquick PCR purification kit. The second PCR added Illumina TruSeq-compatible adapters along with sample-specific barcodes. Library quality and concentration were checked on TapeStation and Qubit, and libraries were pooled at around 5.3 ng each. Sequencing of the pooled libraries was done on an Illumina HiSeq2500 single-index Rapid Run using custom sequencing primers and 2 x 100 bp reads. As for the authors' bioinformatics: UMI-based consensus assembly with MiGEC version 1.2.6 was used to correct PCR and sequencing errors. MiXCR version 2.1.1 was used for V(D)J alignment, clonotype assembly and CDR3 extraction. Gene usage, clonotype sharing and MAIT/NKT TCR abundance were normalised by analysing the top 1000, 10 000 and 20 000 clonotypes per sample. Diversity was computed as the inverse Simpson index with the vegan R package after downsampling to 27 000 UMIs. Paired Mann-Whitney U tests on discordant twin pairs were used, with Benjamini-Hochberg multiple-testing correction. Following TCRdb reprocessing, every CDR3 protein sequence forms one entry, and DNA is not provided. The V and J calls and clone size come from TCRdb's table, not from the authors' own analysis. The sample table holds 150,000 to 200,000 distinct CDR3 sequences. The ten largest clonotypes hold approximately 7% of the sample.

Input material: blood. This TCR was sampled from a human donor with ulcerative colitis or Crohn's disease, or a healthy co-twin of an affected twin (not recorded which).

The CDR3 protein sequence reads: CASSLGPGGETQYF. This receptor chain uses TRBV7-2 and TRBJ2-5; no DNA is available, so the TRBD1 call from TCRdb remains unchecked. CDR1 and CDR2, looked up from the germline V gene, are SGHTA and FQGNSA. Inclusive of the bounding cysteine and phenylalanine, the CDR3 is 14 residues long. Only the protein sequence is given.